This T cell receptor (beta chain) emerged from a study of T cells after posttransplantation cyclophosphamide. Turning to this clone: Its antigen is unknown.

The study, taken as a whole, reports: Later blood repertoires were often dominated by clones from the donor CD8+ memory compartment.

Assay: immunoSEQ multiplex PCR; the TCRdb copy retains only in-frame clones and omits some. The sample yields 34,000 or so clones, without any singletons. This sequence was found in a woman between 50 and 59 years old in good health and a related stem cell transplant donor. The material sequenced was PBMCs.

The CDR3 coding sequence is TGTGCCAGTAGTAAACAATCCACAGGGGCCACCTATGGCTACACCTTC. Protein sequence: CASSKQSTGATYGYTF. The chain joins TRBV19 to TRBJ1-2; 7 bases are a match to TRBD1. Germline V gene lookup returns CDR1 LNHDA and CDR2 SQIVND (reference sequence). The CDR3 is 16 amino acids. After removal of 4 bases from V and 4 bases from J, the junction contained 12 bases not matched to a gene.